The 14 T cell receptor beta chains below come from one sample, sequenced in a study of blood T cell repertoires in COVID-19. This table comes from immunoSEQ multiplex PCR, and its TCRdb copy is limited to in-frame clones, with some not included. The sample gives more than 200,000 clones, roughly four fifths of which show up once; roughly 2.5% is in the top ten. Sequencing input: peripheral blood. These receptors were collected from a woman between 40 and 55 years old with active or convalescent COVID-19.

The rearrangement joins TRBV5-4 to TRBJ2-5, with 7 bases identical to TRBD2. V lost 1 base and J lost 7; bases outside the gene matches: 10. Germline lookup yields CDR1 SGHNT and CDR2 YYREEE (reference sequence). The CDR3 spans 15 residues. The CDR3 loop reads CASSLKSSGAGTQYF. CDR3 nucleotide sequence: TGTGCCAGCAGCTTGAAGTCAAGCGGGGCGGGGACCCAGTACTTC.

V gene TRBV30 combines with J gene TRBJ2-7; TRBD1 is a possible D gene (6 bases). Looked up from germline, CDR1 is GTSNPN and CDR2 is SVGIG (reference sequence). The CDR3 covers 12 residues. V lost 1 base and J 2 bases, leaving 6 bases between the germline ends. As DNA, the CDR3 is TGTGCCTGGAGTGGACAGGCCTACGAGCAGTACTTC. Residues: CAWSGQAYEQYF.

This clone was seen a few times. The chain employs TRBV15 and TRBJ1-2, with 8 bases lining up with TRBD1. This CDR3 comprises 17 residues. With 5 bases clipped from V and 4 bases from J, the junction kept 15 bases outside the gene matches. Germline CDR1 reads LNHNV; CDR2 reads YYDKDF (reference sequence). CDR3 nucleotide sequence: TGTGCCACCAGCGGCCGGGCAGGGGGCACCTACTTCTATGGCTACACCTTC. The encoded protein is CATSGRAGGTYFYGYTF.

This chain uses TRBV7-6 with TRBJ1-5; 8 bases are a match to TRBD1. CDR3 length: 18 amino acids. Germline V gene lookup returns CDR1 SGHVS and CDR2 FNYEAQ. Losses at the gene ends were 0 bases for V and 3 bases for J; bases not matched to a gene: 10. DNA for the CDR3: TGTGCCAGCAGCTTAGCGTCTGGCCAGGGGGCAAACAATCAGCCCCAGCATTTT. Translated, it gives CASSLASGQGANNQPQHF.

This clone has a single count. This chain uses TRBV21-1 with TRBJ1-1. TRBV21-1 is termed a pseudogene. The CDR3 has 15 residues. The chain's CDR3 is CASSKVIGVNTEAFF. CDR3 DNA: TGTGCCAGCAGCAAAGTAATCGGGGTGAACACTGAAGCTTTCTTT.

The V and J genes are TRBV9 and TRBJ1-1; tentatively, D is TRBD1 (6 bases). Germline values: CDR1 SGDLS, CDR2 YYNGEE. The CDR3 covers 14 residues. Deletions cut 1 base from V and 1 base from J, with 8 bases between. CDR3 residues: CASSVIRGNTEAFF. Here the CDR3 DNA reads TGTGCCAGCAGCGTAATCAGGGGGAACACTGAAGCTTTCTTT.

The gene calls are TRBV6-5 and TRBJ2-7, with D possibly TRBD2 on 6 matching bases. The CDR3 is 12 amino acids. Looked up from germline, CDR1 is MNHEY and CDR2 is SVGAGI. Between the trimmed V and J ends, which lost 6 bases and 2 bases, there was a span of 8 bases. CDR3 coding DNA: TGTGCCAGCAGGGACTACACCTACGAGCAGTACTTC. This gives the protein CASRDYTYEQYF.

The table lists this clone with a count of one. The CDR3 nucleotides read TGTGCCCACCAGCAGGGCGGGGAAGCTTCACCCCTCCACTTT. The encoded protein is CAHQQGGEASPLHF. The J gene is TRBJ1-6, the V gene TRBV28; D is perhaps TRBD1 (5 bases). The germline gives CDR1 MDHEN, CDR2 SYDVKM. Trimming removed 11 bases at V and 9 bases at J, with 20 bases between. The CDR3 length is 14 residues.

The chain links TRBV27 to TRBJ1-6; 12 bases are shared with TRBD1. The CDR3 contains 16 residues. Trimming removed 5 bases from V and 9 bases from J; junction bases left unmatched: 8. Germline CDR1 reads MNHEY; CDR2 reads SMNVEV (reference sequence). For the CDR3, the DNA is TGTGCCAGCAGTGGGAGGGACAGGGGGCTGGCTTCACCCCTCCACTTT. This codes for CASSGRDRGLASPLHF.

The V and J genes are TRBV18 and TRBJ2-2; 8 bases agree with TRBD2. Germline V CDR1 and CDR2: KGHSH, LQKENI. The CDR3 runs to 15 residues. Germline trimming cut 3 bases from V and 2 bases from J; bases unmatched to any gene: 2. CDR3 DNA sequence: TGTGCCAGCTCACCGGGGACTAGTAACACCGGGGAGCTGTTTTTT. It specifies CASSPGTSNTGELFF. The variable domain in full, completed from reference TRBV18 and TRBJ2-2, reads NAGVMQNPRHLVRRRGQEARLRCSPMKGHSHVYWYRQLPEEGLKFMVYLQKENIIDESGMPKERFSAEFPKEGPSILRIQQVVRGDSAAYFCASSPGTSNTGELFFGEGSRLTVL.

The rearrangement links TRBV5-4 to TRBJ1-1; 8 nucleotides align to TRBD1. The CDR3 spans 15 residues. V shed 0 bases, J shed 4 bases, and the junction held 5 bases outside the gene matches. Per germline, CDR1 SGHNT and CDR2 YYREEE (reference sequence). The CDR3 loop is CASSLGQGAPTEAFF. The CDR3 DNA follows: TGTGCCAGCAGCTTGGGGCAGGGGGCGCCCACTGAAGCTTTCTTT.

This rearrangement joins TRBV11-2 to TRBJ2-2; D may be TRBD1 (5 bases). The CDR3 is made up of 16 amino acids. Germline values: CDR1 SGHAT, CDR2 FQNNGV. With 7 bases removed from V and 5 bases from J, the gap between germline ends came to 20 bases. The DNA for the CDR3 is TGTGCCAGCAAACGTAAGGGGTCGGGTCGAACCGGGGAGCTGTTTTTT. Translated, it gives CASKRKGSGRTGELFF.

J is TRBJ2-2 and V is TRBV6-5; weak D call: TRBD2 (6 bases). The CDR3 runs 16 residues. Deletions cut 2 bases from V and 1 base from J, with 11 bases between. From germline, CDR1 is MNHEY and CDR2 SVGAGI. This CDR3 reads CASSYDSGENTGELFF. CDR3 bases: TGTGCCAGCAGTTACGATTCGGGAGAGAACACCGGGGAGCTGTTTTTT.

CDR3 sequence: CASSPRRGARYEQYF. The DNA of the CDR3 is TGTGCCAGCAGCCCCCGCCGGGGGGCGAGGTACGAGCAGTACTTC. V usage is TRBV3-1 (or the pseudogene TRBV3-2) and J usage is TRBJ2-7; D perhaps matches TRBD2 (7 bases). Germline V gene sequence: CDR1 LGHDT, CDR2 YNNKEL (reference sequence). This CDR3 spans 15 amino acids. Trimming removed 4 bases from V and 4 bases from J, with 17 bases in between.